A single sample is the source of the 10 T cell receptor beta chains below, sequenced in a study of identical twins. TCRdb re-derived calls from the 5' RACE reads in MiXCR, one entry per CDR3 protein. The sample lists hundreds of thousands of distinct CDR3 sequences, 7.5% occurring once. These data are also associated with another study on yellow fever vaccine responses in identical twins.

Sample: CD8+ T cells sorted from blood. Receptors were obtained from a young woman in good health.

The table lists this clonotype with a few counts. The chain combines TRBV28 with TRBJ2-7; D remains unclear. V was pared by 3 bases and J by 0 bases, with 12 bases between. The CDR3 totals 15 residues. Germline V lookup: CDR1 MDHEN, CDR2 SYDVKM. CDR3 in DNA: TGTGCCAGCAGTTTGGAAGTGGGTCGCTCCTACGAGCAGTACTTC. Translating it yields CASSLEVGRSYEQYF.

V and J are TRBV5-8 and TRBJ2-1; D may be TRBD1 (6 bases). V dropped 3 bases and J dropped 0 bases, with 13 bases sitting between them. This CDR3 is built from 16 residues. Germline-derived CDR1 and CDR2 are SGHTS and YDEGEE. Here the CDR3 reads CASSSTYRVSYNEQFF. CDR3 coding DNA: TGTGCCAGCAGCTCGACATACAGGGTCTCCTACAATGAGCAGTTCTTC. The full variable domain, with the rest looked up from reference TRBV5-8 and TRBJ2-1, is EAGVTQSPTHLIKTRGQQATLRCSPISGHTSVYWYQQALGLGLQFLLWYDEGEERNRGNFPPRFSGRQFPNYSSELNVNALELEDSALYLCASSSTYRVSYNEQFFGPGTRLTVL.

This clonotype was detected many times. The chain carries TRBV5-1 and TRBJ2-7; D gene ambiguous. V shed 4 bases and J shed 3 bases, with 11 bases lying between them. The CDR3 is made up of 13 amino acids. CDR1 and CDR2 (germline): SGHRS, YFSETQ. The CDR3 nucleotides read TGCGCCAGCAGCGGAGACGGATACTACGAGCAGTACTTC. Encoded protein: CASSGDGYYEQYF.

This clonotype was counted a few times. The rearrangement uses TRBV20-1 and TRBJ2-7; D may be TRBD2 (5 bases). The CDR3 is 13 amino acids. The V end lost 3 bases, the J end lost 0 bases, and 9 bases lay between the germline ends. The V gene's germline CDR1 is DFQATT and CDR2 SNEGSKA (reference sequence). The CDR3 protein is CSARGDYSYEQYF. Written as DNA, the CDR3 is TGCAGTGCTAGGGGTGACTACTCCTACGAGCAGTACTTC.

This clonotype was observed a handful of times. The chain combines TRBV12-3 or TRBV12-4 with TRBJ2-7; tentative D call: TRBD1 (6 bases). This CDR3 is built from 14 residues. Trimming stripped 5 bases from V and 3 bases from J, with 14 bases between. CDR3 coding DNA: TGTGCCAGCAGTCCGGGGACATATGGCTACGAGCAGTACTTC. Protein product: CASSPGTYGYEQYF.

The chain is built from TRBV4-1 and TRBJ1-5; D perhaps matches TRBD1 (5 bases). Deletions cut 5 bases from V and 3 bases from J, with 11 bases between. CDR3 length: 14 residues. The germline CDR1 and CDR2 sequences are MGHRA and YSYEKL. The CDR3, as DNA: TGCGCCAGCAGCAAAGGACAATCCAATCAGCCCCAGCATTTT. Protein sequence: CASSKGQSNQPQHF.

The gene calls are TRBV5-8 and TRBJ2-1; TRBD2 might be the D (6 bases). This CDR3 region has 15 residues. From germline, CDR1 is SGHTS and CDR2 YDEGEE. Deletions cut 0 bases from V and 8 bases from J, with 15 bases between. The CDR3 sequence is CASSLEGLLGHEQFF. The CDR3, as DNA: TGTGCCAGCAGCTTGGAGGGACTCTTGGGGCATGAGCAGTTCTTC. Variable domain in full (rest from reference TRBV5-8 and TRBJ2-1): EAGVTQSPTHLIKTRGQQATLRCSPISGHTSVYWYQQALGLGLQFLLWYDEGEERNRGNFPPRFSGRQFPNYSSELNVNALELEDSALYLCASSLEGLLGHEQFFGPGTRLTVL.

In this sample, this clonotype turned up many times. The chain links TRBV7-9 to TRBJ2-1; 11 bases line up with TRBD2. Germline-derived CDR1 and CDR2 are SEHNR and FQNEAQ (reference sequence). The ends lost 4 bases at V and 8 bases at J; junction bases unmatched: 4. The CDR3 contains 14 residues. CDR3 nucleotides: TGTGCCAGCAGCTCCGGGACTAGCGGATATGAGCAGTTCTTC. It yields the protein CASSSGTSGYEQFF. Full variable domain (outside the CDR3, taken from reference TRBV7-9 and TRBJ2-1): DTGVSQNPRHKITKRGQNVTFRCDPISEHNRLYWYRQTLGQGPEFLTYFQNEAQLEKSRLLSDRFSAERPKGSFSTLEIQRTEQGDSAMYLCASSSGTSGYEQFFGPGTRLTVL.

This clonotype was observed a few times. This chain's CDR3 is CSARDLTLAGGTDTQYF. The DNA for the CDR3 is TGCAGTGCTAGAGATCTCACCCTAGCGGGGGGCACAGATACGCAGTATTTT. The chain carries TRBV20-1 and TRBJ2-3, with 10 bases identical to TRBD2. The V segment lost 0 bases and the J segment 1 base; nucleotides outside the gene matches: 7. The V gene's germline CDR1 is DFQATT and CDR2 SNEGSKA (reference sequence). This CDR3 has 17 amino acids.

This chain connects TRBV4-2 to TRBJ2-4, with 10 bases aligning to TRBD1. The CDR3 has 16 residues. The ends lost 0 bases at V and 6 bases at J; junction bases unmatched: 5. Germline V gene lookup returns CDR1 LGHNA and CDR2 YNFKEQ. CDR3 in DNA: TGTGCCAGCAGCCAAGAGGGCGGGACAGGGGCAAACATTCAGTACTTC. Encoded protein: CASSQEGGTGANIQYF.